Below, 3 T cell receptor beta chains from the same sample are listed, as sequenced in a study of T cells in Graves' hyperthyroidism and ophthalmopathy. TCR beta CDR3 region amplification was performed from RNA transcripts. The primer set for the first-round RT-PCR of the TCR CDR3 was HTBI. From the multiplex PCR reads, TCRdb called clonotypes with MiXCR, one entry per CDR3 protein. The table includes 700,000 to 850,000 distinct CDR3 sequences, under 45% detected once. The source material was blood. Receptor source: a woman aged 40 to 50 with Graves' hyperthyroidism.

Points on this clonotype: Relative to the germline gene, one junction end is altered; a read error may explain this. The chain combines TRBV6-1 with TRBJ2-5; D gene unclear. Germline V lookup: CDR1 MNHNS, CDR2 SASEGT. This CDR3 has 12 residues. The CDR3 sequence is CASSPAEEAQYF. The CDR3 DNA sequence: TGTGCCAGCAGTCCGGCCGAAGAGGCCCAGTACTTC.

This chain links TRBV7-2 with TRBJ1-2; D uncertain. V lost 7 bases and J 2 bases, leaving 17 bases between the germline ends. This CDR3 is 15 amino acids long. Germline CDR1 and CDR2: SGHTA and FQGNSA. CDR3 coding DNA: TGTGCCAGCACCCCGGGGTCGAATTTGAACTATGGCTACACCTTC. It specifies CASTPGSNLNYGYTF.

The J gene is TRBJ2-2, the V gene TRBV29-1; TRBD1 agrees at 8 bases. There are 16 residues in the CDR3. CDR1 and CDR2 (germline): SQVTM, ANQGSEA. V shed 7 bases and J 4 bases; nucleotides not matched to a gene: 14. The CDR3 sequence: CSASTQGALSTGELFF. Here the CDR3 DNA reads TGCAGCGCCTCTACGCAGGGGGCACTTTCCACCGGGGAGCTGTTTTTT.